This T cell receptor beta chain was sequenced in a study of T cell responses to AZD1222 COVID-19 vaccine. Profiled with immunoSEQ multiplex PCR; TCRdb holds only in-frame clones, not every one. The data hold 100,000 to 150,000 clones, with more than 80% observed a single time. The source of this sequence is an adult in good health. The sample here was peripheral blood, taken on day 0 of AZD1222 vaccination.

CDR3 in amino acids: CATRVSTNEKLFF. CDR3 sequence (DNA): TGTGCCACCCGGGTGTCAACTAATGAAAAACTGTTTTTT. J is TRBJ1-4 and V is TRBV12-3 or TRBV12-4, with unresolved D. The V and J ends lost 10 bases and 0 bases respectively, with 9 bases between them. This CDR3 is 13 amino acids long.